The clone carrying this TCR beta chain occurred a few times. Its specificity is unknown. The CDR3 extends over 12 amino acids. V shed 5 bases, J shed 5 bases, and the junction held 3 bases outside the gene matches. CDR1 is SEHNR, CDR2 FQNEAQ, per germline (reference sequence). Constant-region reverse primers amplified full-length variable regions, followed by semi-nested Nested Universal Primer A PCR. One entry per CDR3 protein results from TCRdb running MiXCR on the 5' RACE reads. Of approximately 57,000 distinct CDR3 sequences listed, roughly 20% are singletons. General observations from the study: The TCR gene usage of tumor memory CD4+ T cells clustered together with blood and lymph node memory CD4+ cells and with lymph node naive CD4+ cells. Greatest tumor Treg TCR overlap was with tumor naive CD4+ cells.

Cells sorted as Tregs were CD4+, CD25+ and CD127-/low. The gene calls are TRBV7-9 and TRBJ2-7; 7 bases are shared with TRBD1. The TCR sequence derives from a female donor with breast cancer. Sequences were obtained from tumor-infiltrating Tregs sorted from the breast tumor. CDR3 nucleotides: TGTGCCAGCAGCGCTACAGGGGACGAGCAGTACTTC. Protein product: CASSATGDEQYF.